The present T cell receptor (beta chain) was sequenced within a study of technical replicates of blood from a handful of donors. The data were produced by immunoSEQ multiplex PCR, yet TCRdb's version contains in-frame clones alone and is incomplete. The sample includes approximately 90,000 clones, 95% of them seen just once. Trimming cost V 7 bases and J 1 base, with 21 bases left between them. Germline assignment: CDR1 SGHRS and CDR2 YFSETQ. The CDR3 has 17 residues. The clonotype originates from a human donor in good health. Sequencing was performed on T cells isolated from PBMCs. The J gene is TRBJ2-4, the V gene TRBV5-1; D is possibly TRBD1 (6 bases). CDR3 sequence reads: CASGSDIMGAAKNIQYF. The CDR3 nucleotides are TGCGCCAGCGGATCCGACATTATGGGGGCCGCCAAAAACATTCAGTACTTC.